This T cell receptor beta chain was observed in a study of blood T cell repertoires in COVID-19. At the level of the study: Material from acute and convalescent COVID-19 was sourced from the United States, Italy and Spain. PBMCs, B-cell-depleted T cells, or T cells were the source of the cDNA or gDNA that made up the material.

The CDR3 runs to 16 residues. Trimming pared 2 bases from V and 7 bases from J, leaving 15 bases between. The germline V gene has CDR1 MNHEY and CDR2 SVGAGI. This clone was detected only once. Original data processing: Amplified reference gene primers provided the basis for estimating nucleated cell counts. Libraries were prepared by immunoSEQ multiplex PCR; TCRdb keeps only in-frame clonotypes and omits some of them. V and J calls and clone size are copied from that table; D and trimming were computed from the DNA. The sample has 55,000 or so clones, around nine tenths seen once. Material for sequencing was peripheral blood. The chain is built from TRBV6-5 and TRBJ1-6, with D possibly matching TRBD1 (5 bases). The receptor's source is a man between 60 and 70 years old with active COVID-19. CDR3 DNA: TGTGCCAGCAGTTACCGGGGGAGGGAGAGGAATTCACCCCTCCACTTT. This codes for CASSYRGRERNSPLHF.